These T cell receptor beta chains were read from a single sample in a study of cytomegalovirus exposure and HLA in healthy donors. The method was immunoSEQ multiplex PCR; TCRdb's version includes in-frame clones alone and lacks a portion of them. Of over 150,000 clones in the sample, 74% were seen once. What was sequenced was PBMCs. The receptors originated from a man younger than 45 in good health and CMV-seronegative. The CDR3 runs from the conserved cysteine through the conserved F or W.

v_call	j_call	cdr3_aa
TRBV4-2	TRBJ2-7	CASSQDPSGGAYEQYF
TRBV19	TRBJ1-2	CASSLDHSAPPYGYTF
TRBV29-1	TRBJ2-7	CSENSEQYF
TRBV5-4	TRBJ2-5	CASSSGTSGGLWETQYF
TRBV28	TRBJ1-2	CASRTALVGGYGYTF
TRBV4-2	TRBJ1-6	CASSQPGQDNSPLHF
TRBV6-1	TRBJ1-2	CASMSATGGGGYTF
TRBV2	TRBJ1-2	CASTRTDGYTF
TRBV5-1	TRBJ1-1	CASSYRLNTEAFF
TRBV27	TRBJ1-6	CASTTDRGGNSPLHF
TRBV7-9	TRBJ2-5	CASSPGAGVETQYF
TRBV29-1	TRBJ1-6	CSDGQGGEPPLHF
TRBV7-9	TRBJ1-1	CASSSERTGTENTEAFF
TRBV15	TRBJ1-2	CATSRPLRQGMRNYGYTF
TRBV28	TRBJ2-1	CASSLGGVLNEQFF
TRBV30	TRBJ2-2	CAWRGLGNTGELFF
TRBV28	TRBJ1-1	CASSLPGGNTEAFF
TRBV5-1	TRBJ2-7	CASTGGAREQYF
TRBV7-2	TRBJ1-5	CASSLGPPYSNQPQHF
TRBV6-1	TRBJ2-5	CASSEQLRAGQETQYF
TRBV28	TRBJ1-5	CASSLDRGALGLPQHF
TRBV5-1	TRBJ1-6	CASSLESGVGSPLHF
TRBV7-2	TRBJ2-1	CASSSGLAAWQFF
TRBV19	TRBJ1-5	CASSLDRGHQPQHF
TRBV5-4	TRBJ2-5	CASSSAGQEETQYF
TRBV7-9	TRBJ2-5	CASSLGLAGPQETQYF
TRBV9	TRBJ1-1	CASSAPRAGAERNTEAFF
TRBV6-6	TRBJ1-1	CASSYGQANTEAFF
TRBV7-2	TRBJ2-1	CASSETRQGGEQFF
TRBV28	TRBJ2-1	CASSGPTGGYNEQFF
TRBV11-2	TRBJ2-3	CASSLGTGDTQYF
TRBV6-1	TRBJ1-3	CASSGPSGGGTIYF